The 6 T cell receptor beta chains below come from one sample, sequenced in a study of T cells in Graves' hyperthyroidism and ophthalmopathy (dated by TCRdb to about 2019). Library creation used multiplex PCR. Instrument used: Illumina HiSeq 2000. TCR beta CDR3 regions were amplified from RNA transcripts. A first-round RT-PCR of the TCR CDR3 used the HTBI primer set with the Qiagen OneStep RT-PCR kit. The public reads were reprocessed in TCRdb via fastp at Q25 and MiXCR, keeping in-frame beta chains. Each CDR3 protein appears once, grouped with its most common genes and DNA. The sample table shows about 840,000 distinct CDR3 sequences, and roughly 40% are seen once. Jointly, the top ten make up approximately 8.7% of the sample. The specimen sequenced was blood. These receptors all come from a man aged 18 to 29 with Graves' hyperthyroidism.

This chain's CDR3 is CASSFPTSGTGLGEQYF. The CDR3 nucleotides read TGTGCCAGCAGCTTTCCGACTAGCGGGACAGGGTTGGGGGAGCAGTACTTC. V is TRBV7-2 and J is TRBJ2-7; TRBD2 matches at 11 bases. This CDR3 is 17 amino acids long. With V trimmed by 3 bases and J by 7 bases, 14 bases remained unmatched. From germline, CDR1 is SGHTA and CDR2 FQGNSA.

This clonotype was seen many times. This chain joins TRBV2 and TRBJ1-6, with a weak D call TRBD1 (6 bases). The CDR3 is made up of 17 amino acids. Germline V CDR1 and CDR2: SNHLY, FYNNEI. Trimming pared 3 bases from V and 6 bases from J, leaving 18 bases between. The CDR3, as DNA: TGTGCCAGCAGTGAGGTTGCCGGACAGCTAGTTAATTCACCCCTCCACTTT. Protein product: CASSEVAGQLVNSPLHF.

As for this clonotype: A much larger clonotype is one base distant, so this may be a read error. The genes are TRBV10-3 and TRBJ1-1, with 8 bases identical to TRBD1. CDR1 and CDR2 from the germline V gene are ENHRY and SYGVKD. With V trimmed by 3 bases and J by 3 bases, 3 bases remained unmatched. The CDR3 is 14 amino acids. The CDR3 DNA reads as TGTGCCATCAGTGACCTGGGACAGGACACTGAAGCTTTCTTT. Translated, it gives CAISDLGQDTEAFF.

Many counts were recorded for this clonotype. The CDR3, as DNA: TGTGCCATCAGTGCAGGGGGGCCAGCCTACGAGCAGTACTTC. This encodes CAISAGGPAYEQYF. This sequence joins TRBV10-3 and TRBJ2-7; D possibly corresponds to TRBD1 (7 bases). Trimming removed 4 bases at V and 2 bases at J, with 12 bases between. CDR1 and CDR2 (germline): ENHRY, SYGVKD. The CDR3 is 14 amino acids.

J is TRBJ2-7 and V is TRBV10-2; possibly TRBD2 for D (5 bases). The DNA end is a closer match to TRBJ2-1, so the J assignment may be wrong. This CDR3 region has 15 residues. Germline CDR1 and CDR2: WSHSY and SAAADI. DNA for the CDR3: TGCGCCAGCAGTGATCTAGCATCAGATCTAGGGGAGCAGTTCTTC. Protein: CASSDLASDLGEQFF.

This clonotype showed up many times. The V and J genes are TRBV29-1 and TRBJ2-5; D is ambiguous. The CDR3 covers 12 residues. Germline V gene lookup returns CDR1 SQVTM and CDR2 ANQGSEA. The germline V and J ends were trimmed by 4 bases and 4 bases, with 10 bases remaining between them. The chain's CDR3 is CSVGGPSETQYF. The CDR3 region has the DNA TGCAGCGTTGGTGGGCCTTCAGAGACCCAGTACTTC.